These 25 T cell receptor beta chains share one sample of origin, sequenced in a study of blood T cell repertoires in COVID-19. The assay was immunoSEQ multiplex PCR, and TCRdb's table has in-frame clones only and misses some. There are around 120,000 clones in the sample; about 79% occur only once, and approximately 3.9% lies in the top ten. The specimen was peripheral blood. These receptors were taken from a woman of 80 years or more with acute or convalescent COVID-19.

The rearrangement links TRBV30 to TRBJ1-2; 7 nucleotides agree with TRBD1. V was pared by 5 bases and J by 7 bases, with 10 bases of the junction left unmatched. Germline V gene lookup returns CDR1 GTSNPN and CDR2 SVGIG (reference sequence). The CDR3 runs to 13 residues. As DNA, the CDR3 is TGTGCCTGGTCCCCAGGCCGGGACAGTGGCTACACCTTC. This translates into CAWSPGRDSGYTF. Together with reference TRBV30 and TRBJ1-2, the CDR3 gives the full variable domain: SQTIHQWPATLVQPVGSPLSLECTVEGTSNPNLYWYRQAAGRGLQLLFYSVGIGQISSEVPQNLSASRPQDRQFILSSKKLLLSDSGFYLCAWSPGRDSGYTFGSGTRLTVV.

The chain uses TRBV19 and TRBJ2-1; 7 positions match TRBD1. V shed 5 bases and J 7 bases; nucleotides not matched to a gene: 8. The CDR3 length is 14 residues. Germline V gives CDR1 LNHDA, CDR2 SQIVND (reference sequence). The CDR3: CASSLRTGGNEQFF. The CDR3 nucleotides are TGTGCCAGTAGTTTAAGGACAGGTGGGAATGAGCAGTTCTTC.

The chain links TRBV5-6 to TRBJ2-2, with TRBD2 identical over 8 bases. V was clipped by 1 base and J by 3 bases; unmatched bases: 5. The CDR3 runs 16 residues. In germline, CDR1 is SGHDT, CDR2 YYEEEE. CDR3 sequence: CASSLRRGVDTGELFF. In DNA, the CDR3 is TGTGCCAGCAGCTTGCGGCGGGGGGTTGACACCGGGGAGCTGTTTTTT.

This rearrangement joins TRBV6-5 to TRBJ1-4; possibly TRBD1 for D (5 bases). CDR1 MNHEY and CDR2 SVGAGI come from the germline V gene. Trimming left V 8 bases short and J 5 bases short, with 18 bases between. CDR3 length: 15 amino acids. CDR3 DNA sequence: TGTGCCAGCGCTCTACGTGGGGCTTCAAATGAAAAACTGTTTTTT. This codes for CASALRGASNEKLFF.

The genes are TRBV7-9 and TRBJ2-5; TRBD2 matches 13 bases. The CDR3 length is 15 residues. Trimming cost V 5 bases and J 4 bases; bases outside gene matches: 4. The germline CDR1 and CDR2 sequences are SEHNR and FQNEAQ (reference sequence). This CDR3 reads CASSPLAGGGETQYF. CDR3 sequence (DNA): TGTGCCAGCAGCCCACTAGCGGGAGGGGGAGAGACCCAGTACTTC.

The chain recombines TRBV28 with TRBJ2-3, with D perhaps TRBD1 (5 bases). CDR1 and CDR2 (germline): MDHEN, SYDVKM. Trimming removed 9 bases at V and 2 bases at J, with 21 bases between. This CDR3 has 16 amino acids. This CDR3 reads CASTPGRGRATDTQYF. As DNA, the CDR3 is TGTGCCAGTACCCCGGGTAGGGGAAGAGCCACAGATACGCAGTATTTT.

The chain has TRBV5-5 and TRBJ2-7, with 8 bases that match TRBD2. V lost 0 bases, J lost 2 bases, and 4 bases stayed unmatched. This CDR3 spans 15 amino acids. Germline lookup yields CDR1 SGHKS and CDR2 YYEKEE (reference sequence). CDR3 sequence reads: CASSLALADPYEQYF. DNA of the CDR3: TGTGCCAGCAGCTTGGCACTAGCGGACCCCTACGAGCAGTACTTC.

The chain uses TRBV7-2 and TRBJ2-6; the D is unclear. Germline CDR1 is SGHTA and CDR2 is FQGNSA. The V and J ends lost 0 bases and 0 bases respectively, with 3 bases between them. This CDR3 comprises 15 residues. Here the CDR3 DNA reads TGTGCCAGCAGCTTAGCGTACTCTGGGGCCAACGTCCTGACTTTC. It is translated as CASSLAYSGANVLTF.

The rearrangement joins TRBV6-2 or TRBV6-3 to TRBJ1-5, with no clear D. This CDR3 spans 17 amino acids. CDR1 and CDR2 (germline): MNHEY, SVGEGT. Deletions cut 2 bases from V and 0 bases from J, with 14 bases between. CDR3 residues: CASSYAQQIYSNQPQHF. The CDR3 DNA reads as TGTGCCAGCAGTTACGCCCAACAGATTTATAGCAATCAGCCCCAGCATTTT.

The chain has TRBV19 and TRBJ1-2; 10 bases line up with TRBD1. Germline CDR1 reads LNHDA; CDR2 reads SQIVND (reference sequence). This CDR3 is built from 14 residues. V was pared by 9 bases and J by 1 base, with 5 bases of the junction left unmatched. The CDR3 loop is CASGDRGHNYGYTF. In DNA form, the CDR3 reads TGTGCCAGCGGGGACAGGGGTCATAACTATGGCTACACCTTC.

Here the CDR3 DNA reads TGTGCCAGCAGCACTCAGGGATTGGACACTGAAGCTTTCTTT. Encoded protein: CASSTQGLDTEAFF. The rearrangement links TRBV7-9 to TRBJ1-1; maybe TRBD1 (5 bases). Germline CDR1 reads SEHNR; CDR2 reads FQNEAQ (reference sequence). V lost 5 bases and J 3 bases, leaving 13 bases between the germline ends. The CDR3 is made up of 14 amino acids.

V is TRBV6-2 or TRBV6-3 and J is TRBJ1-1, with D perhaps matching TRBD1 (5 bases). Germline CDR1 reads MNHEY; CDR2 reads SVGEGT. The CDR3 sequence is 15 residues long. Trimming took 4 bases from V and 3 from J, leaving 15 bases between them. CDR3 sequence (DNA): TGTGCCAGCAGTTCGCCCTTAGGGGTGGACACTGAAGCTTTCTTT. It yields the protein CASSSPLGVDTEAFF.

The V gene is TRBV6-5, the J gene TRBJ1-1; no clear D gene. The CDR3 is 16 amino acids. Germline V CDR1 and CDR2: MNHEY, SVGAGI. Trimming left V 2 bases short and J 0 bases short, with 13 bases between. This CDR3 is CASSYHPGSMNTEAFF. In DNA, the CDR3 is TGTGCCAGCAGTTACCACCCAGGTTCCATGAACACTGAAGCTTTCTTT.

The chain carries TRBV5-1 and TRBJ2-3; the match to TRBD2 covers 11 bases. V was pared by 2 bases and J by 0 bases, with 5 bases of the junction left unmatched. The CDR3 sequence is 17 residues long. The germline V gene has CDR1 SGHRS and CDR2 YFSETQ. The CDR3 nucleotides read TGCGCCAGCAGCTTAACTAGCGGGGGCACTAGCACAGATACGCAGTATTTT. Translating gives CASSLTSGGTSTDTQYF.

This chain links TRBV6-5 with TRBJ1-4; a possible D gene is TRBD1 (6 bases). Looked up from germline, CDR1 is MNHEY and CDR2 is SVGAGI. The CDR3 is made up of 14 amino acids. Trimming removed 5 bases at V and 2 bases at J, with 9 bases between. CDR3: CASSHRETNEKLFF. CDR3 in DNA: TGTGCCAGCAGTCACAGGGAGACTAATGAAAAACTGTTTTTT.

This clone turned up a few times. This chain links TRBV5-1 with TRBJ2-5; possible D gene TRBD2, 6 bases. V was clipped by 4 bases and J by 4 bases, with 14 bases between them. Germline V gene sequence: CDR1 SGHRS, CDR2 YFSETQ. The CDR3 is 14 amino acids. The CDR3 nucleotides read TGCGCCAGCAGCATCCTTTCGGAGGGAGAGACCCAGTACTTC. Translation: CASSILSEGETQYF.

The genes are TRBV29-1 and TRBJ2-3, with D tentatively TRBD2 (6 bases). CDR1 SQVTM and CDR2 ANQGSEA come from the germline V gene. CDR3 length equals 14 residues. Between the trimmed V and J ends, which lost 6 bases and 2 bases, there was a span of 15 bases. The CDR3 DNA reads TGCAGCGTAGACCGGGACTTCCTCACAGATACGCAGTATTTT. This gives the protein CSVDRDFLTDTQYF.

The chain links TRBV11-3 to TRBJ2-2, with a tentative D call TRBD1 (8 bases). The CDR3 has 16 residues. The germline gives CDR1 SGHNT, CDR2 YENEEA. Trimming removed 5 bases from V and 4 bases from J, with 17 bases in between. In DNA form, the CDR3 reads TGTGCCAGCAGCCTCGGACAGGGAGGGGGCACCGGGGAGCTGTTTTTT. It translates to CASSLGQGGGTGELFF.

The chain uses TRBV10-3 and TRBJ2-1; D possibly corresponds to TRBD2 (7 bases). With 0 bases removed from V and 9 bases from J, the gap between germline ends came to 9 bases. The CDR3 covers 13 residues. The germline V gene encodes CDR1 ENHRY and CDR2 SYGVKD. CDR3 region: CAISESRGGEQFF. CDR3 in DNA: TGTGCCATCAGTGAGTCAAGGGGGGGTGAGCAGTTCTTC.

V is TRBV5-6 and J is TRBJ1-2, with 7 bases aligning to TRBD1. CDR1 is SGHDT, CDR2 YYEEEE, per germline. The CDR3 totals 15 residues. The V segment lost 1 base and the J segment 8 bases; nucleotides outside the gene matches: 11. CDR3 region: CASSLSPDRVEGYTF. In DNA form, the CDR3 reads TGTGCCAGCAGCTTGTCCCCCGACAGGGTAGAAGGCTACACCTTC.

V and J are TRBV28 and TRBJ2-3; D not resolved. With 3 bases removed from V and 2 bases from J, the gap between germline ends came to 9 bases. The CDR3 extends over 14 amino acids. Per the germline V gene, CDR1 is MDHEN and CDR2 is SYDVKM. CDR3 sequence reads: CASSFNSPTDTQYF. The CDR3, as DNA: TGTGCCAGCAGTTTCAACAGCCCCACAGATACGCAGTATTTT.

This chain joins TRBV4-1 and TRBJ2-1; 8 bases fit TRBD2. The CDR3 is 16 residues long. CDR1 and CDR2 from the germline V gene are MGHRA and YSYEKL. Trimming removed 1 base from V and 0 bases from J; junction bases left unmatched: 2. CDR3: CASSQGAGASYNEQFF. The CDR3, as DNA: TGCGCCAGCAGCCAAGGAGCGGGAGCCTCCTACAATGAGCAGTTCTTC.

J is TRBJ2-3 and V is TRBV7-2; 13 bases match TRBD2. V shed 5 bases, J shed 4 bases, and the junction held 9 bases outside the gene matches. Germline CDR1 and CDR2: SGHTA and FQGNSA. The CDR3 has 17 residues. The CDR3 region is CASSLWTSGSEADTQYF. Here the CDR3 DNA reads TGTGCCAGCAGCCTCTGGACTAGCGGGAGTGAGGCAGATACGCAGTATTTT.

The CDR3, as DNA: TGCGCCAGCAGCTTGGAGGGGGCCGCTTTCTTT. Protein product: CASSLEGAAFF. This chain links TRBV5-1 with TRBJ1-1, with TRBD1 identical over 7 bases. Germline loops: CDR1 SGHRS, CDR2 YFSETQ. The CDR3 consists of 11 residues. Trimming removed 0 bases from V and 11 bases from J; junction bases left unmatched: 1. Combining the CDR3 with reference TRBV5-1 and TRBJ1-1 gives the whole variable domain KAGVTQTPRYLIKTRGQQVTLSCSPISGHRSVSWYQQTPGQGLQFLFEYFSETQRNKGNFPGRFSGRQFSNSRSEMNVSTLELGDSALYLCASSLEGAAFFGQGTRLTVV.

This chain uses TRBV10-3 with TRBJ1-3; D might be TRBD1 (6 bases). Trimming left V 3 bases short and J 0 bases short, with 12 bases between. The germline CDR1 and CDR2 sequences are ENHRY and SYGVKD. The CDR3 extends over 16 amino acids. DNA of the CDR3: TGTGCCATCAGTGATTACAGGGCGCGCTCTGGAAACACCATATATTTT. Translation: CAISDYRARSGNTIYF.